This T cell receptor beta chain was captured by sequencing in a study of kidney transplant recipient with SARS-CoV-2 infection. Looked up from germline, CDR1 is SGHTS and CDR2 is YDEGEE. The germline V and J ends were trimmed by 7 bases and 4 bases, with 23 bases remaining between them. There are 16 residues in the CDR3. Concerning this clonotype: This may stem from a read error, because a much larger clone lies one nucleotide away.

MiXCR, run by TCRdb on the reads, gives a single entry per CDR3 protein. The sample shows 200,000 to 250,000 distinct CDR3 sequences, 25% to 35% of them seen only once. The genes are TRBV5-8 and TRBJ1-2; D unclear. The sequences come from a blood sample, collected at baseline and on approximately day 120 from a kidney transplant recipient. This TCR derives from a male patient aged 25 to 39 who had COVID-19 and was a kidney transplant recipient. A share of the T cells may be of graft donor origin. The CDR3 loop is CASALFHPRRTYGYTF. In DNA form, the CDR3 reads TGTGCCAGCGCTCTGTTTCATCCACGAAGGACCTATGGCTACACCTTC.